This TCR beta chain was retrieved from a study of T cell responses to AZD1222 COVID-19 vaccine. Broader study findings: When two AZD1222 doses had been given, Spike-specific TCR breadth and depth rose. Only five or six AZD1222 recipients were seropositive at baseline.

This CDR3 spans 13 amino acids. Between the trimmed V and J ends, which lost 1 base and 4 bases, there was a span of 7 bases. The study pooled second doses at about 4 or about 12 weeks. Assay used: immunoSEQ multiplex PCR; TCRdb lists only in-frame clones, some missing. Of some 100,000 clones listed, more than 70% are singletons. About this clone itself: The antigen is unknown. The sample holds other DNA sequences that translate to the same CDR3.

Specimen: peripheral blood, collected 28 days after the second AZD1222 dose. The chain carries TRBV12-3 or TRBV12-4 and TRBJ1-1, with D possibly TRBD1 on 6 matching bases. This TCR was sampled from an adult who received the AZD1222 COVID-19 vaccine. The CDR3 region is CASSLGGGTEAFF. In DNA, the CDR3 is TGTGCCAGCAGTTTAGGAGGGGGCACTGAAGCTTTCTTT.